This TCR beta chain is drawn from a study of cytomegalovirus exposure and HLA in healthy donors. Regarding the study as a whole: Across all donors, roughly uniform sequencing depth was an assumption of the presence/absence analyses.

Germline V gene sequence: CDR1 GTSNPN, CDR2 SVGIG (reference sequence). V dropped 8 bases and J dropped 9; count of bases not matched to a gene: 12. The CDR3 has 12 amino acids. Points on this clone: Antigen unknown.

Primers included in the PCR were 60 Vbeta and 13 Jbeta primers. Here immunoSEQ multiplex PCR was the method, and the copy in TCRdb shows in-frame clones only, minus some. Of about 150,000 clones in the sample, 76% were seen once. The chain uses TRBV30 and TRBJ1-2; the match to TRBD1 covers 7 bases. The TCR comes from a man aged 40-49 years in good health and CMV-seronegative. Material: PBMCs. DNA of the CDR3: TGTGCCCACCACCGGGACAGCGATCGCTACACCTTC. It yields the protein CAHHRDSDRYTF.